This TCR beta chain was recorded in a study of blood T cells in healthy people across ages. About the research overall: T cells yielded about one barcoded beta molecule per two cells through template switching. Study-level results: Per million T cells, TCR beta diversity dropped about linearly as age rose.

Healthy individuals of Caucasian origin from Russia, aged roughly 6 to 100, served as donors. The extraction recovered at least 5.5 micrograms of total RNA per sample. Points on this clonotype: The target antigen is unknown.

For the second PCR, which ran for roughly 6 to 11 cycles, a sample-barcoded 5' primer and a J-beta primer mix were used. From the 5' RACE reads, TCRdb called clonotypes with MiXCR, one entry per CDR3 protein. The sample lists 920,000 or so distinct CDR3 sequences, 35% to 50% occurring once. The sequencing sample was made of blood. The TCR was taken from a woman aged 55-70 years in good health.

CDR3 in amino acids: CASRLGAQYF. The DNA of the CDR3 is TGTGCCAGCCGACTAGGGGCGCAGTATTTT. This chain links TRBV6-1 with TRBJ2-3, with D possibly TRBD2 on 6 matching bases. Looked up from germline, CDR1 is MNHNS and CDR2 is SASEGT. The CDR3 length is 10 residues. Trimming removed 8 bases from V and 10 bases from J, with 10 bases in between.